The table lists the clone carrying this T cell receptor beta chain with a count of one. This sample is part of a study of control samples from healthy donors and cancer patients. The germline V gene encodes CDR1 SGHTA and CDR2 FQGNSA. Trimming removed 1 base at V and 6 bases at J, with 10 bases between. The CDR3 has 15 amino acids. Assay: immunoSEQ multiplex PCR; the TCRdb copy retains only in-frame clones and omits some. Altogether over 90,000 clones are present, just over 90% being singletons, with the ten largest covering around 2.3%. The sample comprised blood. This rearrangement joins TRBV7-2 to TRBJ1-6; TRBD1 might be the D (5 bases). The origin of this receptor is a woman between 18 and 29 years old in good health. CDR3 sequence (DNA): TGTGCCAGCAGCTTAGGCAGCGGGGGTAATTCACCCCTCCACTTT. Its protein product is CASSLGSGGNSPLHF.